The 8 T cell receptor beta chains below come from one sample, sequenced in a study of early T cells in non-severe SARS-CoV-2 infection. TCRdb analysed the 5' RACE reads with MiXCR anew, one entry per CDR3 protein. The table records approximately 60,000 distinct CDR3 sequences, roughly 12% of them present only once. The sample taken for sequencing was whole blood. All receptors come from an adult who was a healthcare worker with PCR-confirmed SARS-CoV-2 infection or an uninfected control (not recorded which).

This clonotype has at least ten counts. The rearrangement uses TRBV7-2 and TRBJ1-6; D gene ambiguous. Germline CDR1 and CDR2: SGHTA and FQGNSA. The germline V and J ends were trimmed by 11 bases and 0 bases, with 14 bases remaining between them. The CDR3 contains 15 residues. The CDR3 protein is CASMGGSSYNSPLHF. CDR3 DNA sequence: TGTGCCTCCATGGGCGGTAGCTCCTATAATTCACCCCTCCACTTT.

The table lists this clonotype with a few counts. The chain employs TRBV12-3 or TRBV12-4 and TRBJ1-6, with TRBD1 matching over 8 bases. The trim removed 5 bases at V and 7 bases at J, leaving 7 bases unmatched. The CDR3 has 15 residues. The CDR3 protein is CASSPGTGTNSPLHF. CDR3 in DNA: TGTGCCAGCAGTCCGGGGACAGGAACCAATTCACCCCTCCACTTT.

This clonotype appeared many times. The CDR3 DNA sequence: TGTGCTAGTGGTTTTCCTTTTTATGAGCAGTTCTTC. Protein sequence: CASGFPFYEQFF. The gene calls are TRBV12-5 and TRBJ2-1; D gene unclear. The CDR3 loop spans 12 amino acids. The V gene lost 3 bases and the J gene lost 8 bases, with 8 bases spanning the gap. CDR1 and CDR2 from the germline V gene are LGHNT and FRNRAP.

The sample holds a few counts of this clonotype. This chain joins TRBV2 and TRBJ2-2; weak D call: TRBD2 (6 bases). Germline-derived CDR1 and CDR2 are SNHLY and FYNNEI. V was clipped by 6 bases and J by 5 bases, with 16 bases between them. The CDR3 covers 15 residues. The CDR3 spells CASSYLEGSTGELFF. In nucleotides, the CDR3 is TGTGCCAGCAGCTACCTGGAGGGATCGACCGGGGAGCTGTTTTTT.

This clonotype turned up a few times. The chain couples TRBV11-2 to TRBJ2-3; D unresolved. The length of the CDR3 is 16 residues. The V gene lost 5 bases and the J gene lost 2 bases, with 17 bases spanning the gap. CDR1 SGHAT and CDR2 FQNNGV come from the germline V gene. The CDR3 sequence is CASSPRRNYPTDTQYF. In DNA, the CDR3 is TGTGCCAGCAGCCCTAGACGGAACTACCCCACAGATACGCAGTATTTT.

This clonotype was detected ten times or more. The V and J genes are TRBV11-2 and TRBJ2-1; TRBD2 aligns across 8 bases. The CDR3 runs to 16 residues. The V segment lost 5 bases and the J segment 0 bases; nucleotides outside the gene matches: 6. In germline, CDR1 is SGHAT, CDR2 FQNNGV. In DNA, the CDR3 is TGTGCCAGCAGCCTCCAAGGGACTAGCTCCTACAATGAGCAGTTCTTC. Translation gives CASSLQGTSSYNEQFF.

There are a few counts of this clonotype. The rearrangement links TRBV29-1 to TRBJ2-4; perhaps TRBD1 as D (6 bases). CDR3 size: 13 residues. CDR1 and CDR2 from the germline V gene are SQVTM and ANQGSEA. Trimming removed 7 bases from V and 8 bases from J, with 18 bases in between. CDR3 residues: CSAAEVSGDIQYF. CDR3 coding DNA: TGCAGCGCCGCCGAAGTTTCAGGGGACATTCAGTACTTC.

This clonotype was counted between two and nine times. This rearrangement joins TRBV5-4 to TRBJ2-6, with D perhaps given as TRBD1 or TRBD2 (5 bases each). Germline loops: CDR1 SGHNT, CDR2 YYREEE (reference sequence). This CDR3 is built from 14 residues. V was clipped by 4 bases and J by 12 bases, with 17 bases between them. This CDR3 is CASSPIGVQGVLTF. The CDR3 DNA sequence: TGTGCCAGCAGCCCCATCGGGGTCCAGGGCGTCCTGACTTTC. Based on the CDR3 plus reference TRBV5-4 and TRBJ2-6, the full variable domain is ETGVTQSPTHLIKTRGQQVTLRCSSQSGHNTVSWYQQALGQGPQFIFQYYREEENGRGNFPPRFSGLQFPNYSSELNVNALELDDSALYLCASSPIGVQGVLTFGAGSRLTVL.